The 11 T cell receptor beta chains in this list originate from one sample, sequenced in a study of quantifying T cell responses using KT2 cells. Across the study: TCR alpha and beta constant-region primers primed reverse transcription of RNA.

A single-stranded UMI oligo with SP2 sequence was ligated to cDNA 3' ends. An equimolar mix of RC1.1 and RC1.2 primed the beta chain across TRBC1 and TRBC2. TCRdb itself ran the UMI-ligation and nested PCR reads through MiXCR, one entry per CDR3 protein. The sample records tens of thousands of distinct CDR3 sequences, about 7.3% being singletons. Sequenced: PBMCs spiked with cells of the T cell clone KT2. These TCRs come from a human donor.

This clonotype was seen a handful of times. The chain is built from TRBV12-3 or TRBV12-4 and TRBJ2-7, with 8 bases that match TRBD2. This CDR3 spans 13 amino acids. V was pared by 6 bases and J by 7 bases, with 8 bases of the junction left unmatched. CDR3 sequence (DNA): TGTGCCAGCAGCCGAAGCGGGAGAAGGGAGCAGTACTTC. As protein: CASSRSGRREQYF.

The gene calls are TRBV12-3 or TRBV12-4 and TRBJ2-5, with a weak D call TRBD2 (5 bases). The CDR3 extends over 16 amino acids. With 1 base removed from V and 5 bases from J, the gap between germline ends came to 17 bases. CDR3 nucleotide sequence: TGTGCCAGCAGTTTAGATGGGCGGGTGGTCGGGGAGACCCAGTACTTC. It yields the protein CASSLDGRVVGETQYF.

This clonotype was found many times. This sequence joins TRBV27 and TRBJ1-2; D may be TRBD1 (5 bases). This CDR3 is 15 amino acids long. Germline-derived CDR1 and CDR2 are MNHEY and SMNVEV (reference sequence). The ends were cut back, 4 bases at V and 4 bases at J, with 16 bases in the middle. The CDR3 here is CASSWSGGAGYGYTF. The CDR3 bases are TGTGCCAGCAGTTGGTCGGGAGGGGCGGGCTATGGCTACACCTTC.

As regards this clonotype: A much larger clonotype is one base distant, so this may be a read error. This is likely a read error, given that the CDR3 carries no conserved phenylalanine or tryptophan at its end. This chain's CDR3 is CATSDVSGANVLTL. The CDR3 DNA follows: TGTGCCACCAGTGATGTGAGTGGGGCCAACGTCCTGACTCTC. The chain joins TRBV24-1 to TRBJ2-6; D is ambiguous. Germline assignment: CDR1 KGHDR and CDR2 SFDVKD. There are 14 residues in the CDR3. V was clipped by 3 bases and J by 3 bases, with 5 bases between them.

The rearrangement joins TRBV2 to TRBJ2-3; 15 bases line up with TRBD2. V dropped 6 bases and J dropped 5; count of bases not matched to a gene: 3. The CDR3 is made up of 15 amino acids. From germline, CDR1 is SNHLY and CDR2 FYNNEI. The chain's CDR3 is CASRRTSGGEDTQYF. The CDR3 DNA reads as TGTGCCAGCAGGCGGACTAGCGGGGGGGAAGATACGCAGTATTTT.

This clonotype was counted ten times or more. The V and J genes are TRBV6-5 and TRBJ2-7, with D uncertain. CDR3 size: 16 residues. With 2 bases removed from V and 1 base from J, the gap between germline ends came to 15 bases. Per germline, CDR1 MNHEY and CDR2 SVGAGI. The CDR3 nucleotides read TGTGCCAGCAGTTACAACGGCTTAGGCCCATCCTACGAGCAGTACTTC. Its protein is CASSYNGLGPSYEQYF.

V usage is TRBV29-1 and J usage is TRBJ2-5; D possibly corresponds to TRBD2 (5 bases). V was clipped by 2 bases and J by 4 bases, with 14 bases between them. The germline gives CDR1 SQVTM, CDR2 ANQGSEA. The CDR3 covers 14 residues. The CDR3 DNA is TGCAGCGTTGAATGGGCGAACGAGGGAGAGACCCAGTACTTC. Its protein product is CSVEWANEGETQYF.

The chain joins TRBV20-1 to TRBJ1-2; 8 bases align to TRBD1. The V segment lost 1 base and the J segment 4 bases; nucleotides outside the gene matches: 5. The CDR3 sequence is 14 residues long. Per the germline V gene, CDR1 is DFQATT and CDR2 is SNEGSKA (reference sequence). CDR3: CSARGGQASYGYTF. The CDR3 coding sequence is TGCAGTGCTAGAGGGGGACAGGCCTCCTATGGCTACACCTTC.

The chain is built from TRBV4-3 and TRBJ2-3; D not resolved. This CDR3 is built from 15 residues. Germline V lookup: CDR1 LGHNA, CDR2 YSLEER. With 0 bases removed from V and 4 bases from J, the gap between germline ends came to 11 bases. The CDR3 DNA follows: TGCGCCAGCAGCCAAGATCTTGTGGCGTCAGATACGCAGTATTTT. It translates to CASSQDLVASDTQYF.

The chain carries TRBV4-2 and TRBJ2-1, with 8 bases fitting TRBD2. Per the germline V gene, CDR1 is LGHNA and CDR2 is YNFKEQ. V shed 1 base and J 7 bases; nucleotides not matched to a gene: 3. The CDR3 is 14 residues long. CDR3 in DNA: TGTGCCAGCAGCCAAGTTAAGCGGGGGAATGAGCAGTTCTTC. Protein product: CASSQVKRGNEQFF.

The table lists this clonotype with many counts. The chain joins TRBV6-5 to TRBJ2-7, with a weak D call TRBD2 (6 bases). The CDR3 has 14 amino acids. The V end lost 5 bases, the J end lost 2 bases, and 13 bases lay between the germline ends. Germline V CDR1 and CDR2: MNHEY, SVGAGI. CDR3 in DNA: TGTGCCAGCAGTACCGCCGGGGGAGCCTACGAGCAGTACTTC. This encodes CASSTAGGAYEQYF.